This paragraph reports one T cell receptor beta chain. Its target is not known. In each sample, some 9.6 x 10^4 TCR templates were assayed. The data were produced by immunoSEQ multiplex PCR, yet TCRdb's version contains in-frame clones alone and is incomplete. This table has 90,000 to 110,000 clones, 92% appearing once. The germline CDR1 and CDR2 sequences are SGHVS and FQNEAQ. The CDR3 is made up of 16 amino acids. Trimming cost V 0 bases and J 3 bases, with 12 bases left between them. The sample belongs to a study of siplizumab effects on memory and regulatory T cells. Findings and caveats of the study: Memory T cells appeared less diverse than naive cells, which seemed to contribute substantially to alloresponse. Siplizumab cultures yielded proliferating Tregs whose suppressive function was not confirmed. Controls showed an average of approximately 27% Treg-derived mappable alloreactive CD4+ clones, while siplizumab showed 55% to 80%.

The chain links TRBV7-8 to TRBJ1-5; D uncertain. The TCR originated in a human donor in good health. The material sequenced was Tregs sorted from blood. The CDR3 coding sequence is TGTGCCAGCAGCTTAGCGGGAGGCAGTAACAATCAGCCCCAGCATTTT. It yields the protein CASSLAGGSNNQPQHF.